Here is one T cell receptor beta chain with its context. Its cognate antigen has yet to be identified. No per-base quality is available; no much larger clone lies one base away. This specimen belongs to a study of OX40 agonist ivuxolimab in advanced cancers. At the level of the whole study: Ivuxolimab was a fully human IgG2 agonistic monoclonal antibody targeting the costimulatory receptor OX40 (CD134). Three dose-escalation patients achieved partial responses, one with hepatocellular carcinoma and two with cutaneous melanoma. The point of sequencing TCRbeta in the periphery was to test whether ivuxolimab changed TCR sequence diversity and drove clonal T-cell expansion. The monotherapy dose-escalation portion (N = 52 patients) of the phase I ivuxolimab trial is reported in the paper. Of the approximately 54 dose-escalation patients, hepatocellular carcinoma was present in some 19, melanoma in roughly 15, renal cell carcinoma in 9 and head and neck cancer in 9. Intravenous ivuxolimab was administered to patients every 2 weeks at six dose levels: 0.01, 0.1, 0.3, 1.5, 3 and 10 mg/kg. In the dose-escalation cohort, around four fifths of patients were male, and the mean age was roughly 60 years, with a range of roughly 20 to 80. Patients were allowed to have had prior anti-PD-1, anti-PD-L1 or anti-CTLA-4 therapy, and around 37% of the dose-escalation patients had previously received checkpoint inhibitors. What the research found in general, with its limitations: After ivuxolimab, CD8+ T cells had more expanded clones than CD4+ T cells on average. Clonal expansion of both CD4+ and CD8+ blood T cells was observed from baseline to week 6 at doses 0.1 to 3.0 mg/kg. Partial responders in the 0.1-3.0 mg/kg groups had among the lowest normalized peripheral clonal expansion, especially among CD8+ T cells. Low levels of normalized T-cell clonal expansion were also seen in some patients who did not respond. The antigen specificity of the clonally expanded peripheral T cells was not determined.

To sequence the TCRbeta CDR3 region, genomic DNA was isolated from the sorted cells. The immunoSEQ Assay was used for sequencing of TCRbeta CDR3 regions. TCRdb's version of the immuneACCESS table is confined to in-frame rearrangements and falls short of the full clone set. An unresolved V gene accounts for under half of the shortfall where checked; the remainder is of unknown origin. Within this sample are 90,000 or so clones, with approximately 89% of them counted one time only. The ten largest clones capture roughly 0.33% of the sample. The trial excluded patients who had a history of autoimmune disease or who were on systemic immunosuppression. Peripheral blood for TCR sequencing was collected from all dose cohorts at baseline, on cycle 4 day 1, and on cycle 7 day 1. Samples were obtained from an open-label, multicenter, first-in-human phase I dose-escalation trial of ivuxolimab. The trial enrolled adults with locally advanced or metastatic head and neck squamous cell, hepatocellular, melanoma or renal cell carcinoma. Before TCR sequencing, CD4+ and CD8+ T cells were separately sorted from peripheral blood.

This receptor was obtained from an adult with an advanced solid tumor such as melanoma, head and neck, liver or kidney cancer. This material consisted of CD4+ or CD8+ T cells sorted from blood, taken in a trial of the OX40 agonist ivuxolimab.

At the DNA level, the sequence is TGTGCCAGCAGTTACCGAGCGGGGGATTTCGGGGAGACCCAGTACTTC. Its protein reads: CASSYRAGDFGETQYF. This receptor chain uses TRBV6-8 and TRBJ2-5; 8 central bases correspond to TRBD2. From cysteine to phenylalanine, the CDR3 is 16 amino acids long. The DNA shown is the 48-base CDR3, in frame from base 1. Clipping removes 2 bases from V and 5 bases from J, with 10 as the unmatched junction base count. The germline V gene provides CDR1 MNHGY and CDR2 SAAAGT.